This TCR beta chain comes out of a study of shared clonotypes between healthy human individuals. Overall study context: Researchers assigned three CD4 naive, three CD4 memory, two CD8 naive and one CD8 memory plate to each donor. Findings and limits, study-wide: Represented diversity (both genetic and exposure-history) was limited by the small number of donors.

In the sorted-subset replicate PCRs, around 220 ng DNA, roughly 29,000 T cell genomes, was used. Libraries were prepared by immunoSEQ multiplex PCR; TCRdb keeps only in-frame clonotypes and omits some of them. The data contain millions of clones, approximately 95% of them singletons. V shed 6 bases, J shed 6 bases, and the junction held 4 bases outside the gene matches. Germline CDR1 is SGHTA and CDR2 is FQGTGA. The length of the CDR3 is 14 residues. This clone occurred a few times. Its target is not known. Sequenced: naive CD4+ T cells from PBMCs. Subset given: CD45RA+ positively selected. The V gene is TRBV7-3, the J gene TRBJ2-2; TRBD1 agrees at 10 bases. This TCR was recovered from a man aged 18 to 30 in good health. Some clones in this sample may be carry-over from other donors' samples. CDR3: CASSPTGGPGELFF. CDR3 coding DNA: TGTGCCAGCAGTCCGACAGGGGGCCCCGGGGAGCTGTTTTTT.